The 30 T cell receptor beta chains below were found in one sample sequenced in a study of cytomegalovirus exposure and HLA in healthy donors. The PCR made use of 60 Vbeta and 13 Jbeta primers. The repertoire was sequenced with immunoSEQ multiplex PCR; TCRdb's copy has only in-frame clones and lacks some. Of roughly 250,000 clones in the sample, just over 70% are singletons; the top ten hold around 2.3%. Specimen: PBMCs. The receptor set was obtained from a female donor in good health and CMV-seronegative.

The chain combines TRBV25-1 with TRBJ1-3; 9 bases align to TRBD1. The CDR3 is 15 amino acids. V was clipped by 9 bases and J by 7 bases; unmatched bases: 13. Germline loops: CDR1 MGHDK, CDR2 SYGVNS. CDR3 in amino acids: CASRMGDRVGNTIYF. In DNA, the CDR3 is TGTGCCAGTCGGATGGGGGACAGGGTGGGGAACACCATATATTTT.

This clone was detected only a few times. The rearrangement uses TRBV5-1 and TRBJ1-4; D is ambiguous. Germline-derived CDR1 and CDR2 are SGHRS and YFSETQ. CDR3 length equals 17 residues. V was pared by 2 bases and J by 2 bases, with 16 bases between. CDR3: CASSFFAMGATNEKLFF. As DNA, the CDR3 is TGCGCCAGCAGCTTCTTTGCTATGGGAGCGACTAATGAAAAACTGTTTTTT.

The CDR3 DNA reads TGTGCCAGCAGTTTACCCGGGACAGGGGAGGAAAAACTGTTTTTT. Translating it yields CASSLPGTGEEKLFF. This chain joins TRBV28 and TRBJ1-4; 10 bases map to TRBD1. V dropped 2 bases and J dropped 8; count of bases not matched to a gene: 5. Germline V gene data show CDR1 as MDHEN and CDR2 as SYDVKM. The CDR3 totals 15 residues.

The chain combines TRBV7-9 with TRBJ1-2; D is perhaps TRBD1 (5 bases). Germline V lookup: CDR1 SEHNR, CDR2 FQNEAQ (reference sequence). Trimming left V 5 bases short and J 9 bases short, with 13 bases between. The CDR3 totals 12 residues. The CDR3 loop reads CASSQGMWRYTF. As DNA, the CDR3 is TGTGCCAGCAGCCAGGGCATGTGGCGCTACACCTTC.

Here the CDR3 DNA reads TGTGCCAGCAGCCCCCAGGGGGCCGGAGGCACTGAAGCTTTCTTT. This sequence encodes CASSPQGAGGTEAFF. The rearrangement links TRBV7-2 to TRBJ1-1; 8 bases are a match to TRBD1. Germline V gene data show CDR1 as SGHTA and CDR2 as FQGNSA. Germline trimming cut 5 bases from V and 4 bases from J; bases unmatched to any gene: 9. This CDR3 region has 15 residues.

This sequence joins TRBV4-2 and TRBJ2-5; 9 positions match TRBD1. This CDR3 comprises 17 residues. V was clipped by 3 bases and J by 6 bases; unmatched bases: 14. Germline V CDR1 and CDR2: LGHNA, YNFKEQ. The CDR3 DNA sequence: TGTGCCAGCAGCCATGACCCCCAACAGGGGGCGAGGAAGACCCAGTACTTC. This gives the protein CASSHDPQQGARKTQYF.

This rearrangement joins TRBV28 to TRBJ2-4, with 8 bases identical to TRBD2. The J segment lost 3 bases and the V segment lost 10 bases, leaving 5 bases of the junction unmatched. Germline V gives CDR1 MDHEN, CDR2 SYDVKM. This CDR3 is 13 amino acids long. The CDR3 here is CATSSGSKNIQYF. CDR3 DNA sequence: TGTGCCACCTCGAGCGGGAGCAAAAACATTCAGTACTTC. Drawing the rest from reference TRBV28 and TRBJ2-4, the complete variable domain is DVKVTQSSRYLVKRTGEKVFLECVQDMDHENMFWYRQDPGLGLRLIYFSYDVKMKEKGDIPEGYSVSREKKERFSLILESASTNQTSMYLCATSSGSKNIQYFGAGTRLSVL.

This chain links TRBV18 with TRBJ2-7, with 12 bases identical to TRBD2. CDR3 length: 16 residues. Germline V gene sequence: CDR1 KGHSH, CDR2 LQKENI. The V gene end was trimmed by 6 bases and the J gene end by 4 bases; junction bases not matched to a gene: 10. CDR3 nucleotides: TGTGCCAGCTCTTCCTCGACTAGCGGGAGCGCATACGAGCAGTACTTC. It is translated as CASSSSTSGSAYEQYF. Together with reference TRBV18 and TRBJ2-7, the CDR3 gives the full variable domain: NAGVMQNPRHLVRRRGQEARLRCSPMKGHSHVYWYRQLPEEGLKFMVYLQKENIIDESGMPKERFSAEFPKEGPSILRIQQVVRGDSAAYFCASSSSTSGSAYEQYFGPGTRLTVT.

The V gene is TRBV5-6, the J gene TRBJ1-2; TRBD1 matches at 7 bases. After removal of 0 bases from V and 5 bases from J, the junction contained 10 bases not matched to a gene. Looked up from germline, CDR1 is SGHDT and CDR2 is YYEEEE. There are 16 residues in the CDR3. The CDR3 nucleotides are TGTGCCAGCAGCTTGGGGGTAACAGGGGAGGCTTATGGCTACACCTTC. This encodes CASSLGVTGEAYGYTF. The variable domain in full, completed from reference TRBV5-6 and TRBJ1-2, reads DAGVTQSPTHLIKTRGQQVTLRCSPKSGHDTVSWYQQALGQGPQFIFQYYEEEERQRGNFPDRFSGHQFPNYSSELNVNALLLGDSALYLCASSLGVTGEAYGYTFGSGTRLTVV.

V and J are TRBV14 and TRBJ2-5; 8 bases fit TRBD1. The tail of the sequence fits TRBJ2-7 better, so the J call may be wrong. The CDR3 extends over 14 amino acids. Germline values: CDR1 SGHDN, CDR2 FVKESK. CDR3 bases: TGTGCCAGCAGCCAAGGGACAGGGTCCTACGAGCAGTACTTC. Translating it yields CASSQGTGSYEQYF.

The chain employs TRBV28 and TRBJ2-7; no clear D gene. From germline, CDR1 is MDHEN and CDR2 SYDVKM. V was cut by 5 bases and J by 0 bases, with 11 bases left in between. CDR3 length equals 14 residues. CDR3: CASSERTISYEQYF. As DNA, the CDR3 is TGTGCCAGCAGTGAGCGAACGATCTCCTACGAGCAGTACTTC.

The chain employs TRBV4-1 and TRBJ2-7; TRBD1 matches 8 bases. The germline CDR1 and CDR2 sequences are MGHRA and YSYEKL. V lost 5 bases and J lost 2; bases outside the gene matches: 14. CDR3 length equals 17 residues. CDR3 in DNA: TGCGCCAGCAGCTTTACCCTATCAGGGGGCACCCCCTACGAGCAGTACTTC. Translating it yields CASSFTLSGGTPYEQYF.

The chain couples TRBV9 to TRBJ2-3, with 15 bases lining up with TRBD2. Germline CDR1 is SGDLS and CDR2 is YYNGEE. The CDR3 is 20 amino acids. Trimming took 0 bases from V and 3 from J; bases not matched to a gene: 11. The CDR3 loop is CASSVEALGTSGRRTDTQYF. CDR3 nucleotide sequence: TGTGCCAGCAGCGTAGAGGCCCTCGGGACTAGCGGGAGGAGGACAGATACGCAGTATTTT.

V and J are TRBV5-1 and TRBJ2-3; possibly TRBD2 for D (5 bases). CDR3 length: 14 residues. Per the germline V gene, CDR1 is SGHRS and CDR2 is YFSETQ. The V gene lost 0 bases and the J gene lost 6 bases, with 11 bases spanning the gap. In DNA form, the CDR3 reads TGCGCCAGCAGCTTGGCGGGTCCGGGGGATACGCAGTATTTT. Translation gives CASSLAGPGDTQYF.

CDR3 region: CASSKGRGGRNNQPQHF. The CDR3 nucleotides read TGTGCCAGCAGCAAAGGCCGGGGAGGGCGAAACAATCAGCCCCAGCATTTT. The rearrangement uses TRBV21-1 and TRBJ1-5. TRBV21-1 has pseudogene status. The CDR3 extends over 17 amino acids.

J is TRBJ1-5 and V is TRBV4-2; 9 positions match TRBD1. Germline V gene sequence: CDR1 LGHNA, CDR2 YNFKEQ. Unmatched junction bases numbered 8, after V lost 6 bases and J lost 5 bases. This CDR3 is 15 amino acids long. The CDR3 DNA is TGTGCCAGCAGACAAACAGGGGGCGAGGATCAGCCCCAGCATTTT. It specifies CASRQTGGEDQPQHF.

The table lists this clone with a few counts. This sequence joins TRBV6-4 and TRBJ2-3; weak D call: TRBD1 (6 bases). The CDR3 spans 15 residues. V lost 6 bases to trimming and J lost 0 bases, with 13 bases between them. CDR1 and CDR2 from the germline V gene are MRHNA and SNTAGT. The CDR3 is CASRRRDKSTDTQYF. For the CDR3, the DNA is TGTGCCAGCAGGCGTCGGGACAAGAGCACAGATACGCAGTATTTT.

This chain connects TRBV28 to TRBJ1-5; D is undetermined. The germline V gene encodes CDR1 MDHEN and CDR2 SYDVKM. V gave up 5 bases and J gave up 1 base, with 12 bases separating them. This CDR3 spans 15 amino acids. The CDR3 nucleotides are TGTGCCAGCAGTCCCGACACAGAAAGCAATCAGCCCCAGCATTTT. Protein product: CASSPDTESNQPQHF.

The rearrangement uses TRBV6-1 and TRBJ1-2, with TRBD1 matching 8 bases. Germline CDR1 and CDR2: MNHNS and SASEGT. The length of the CDR3 is 15 residues. After removal of 2 bases from V and 8 bases from J, the junction contained 10 bases not matched to a gene. The CDR3 loop is CASSESGGGLLGYTF. As DNA, the CDR3 is TGTGCCAGCAGTGAATCAGGGGGCGGTTTGCTCGGCTACACCTTC.

J is TRBJ2-5 and V is TRBV15, with 9 positions matching TRBD1. Unmatched junction bases numbered 7, after V lost 3 bases and J lost 5 bases. The V gene's germline CDR1 is LNHNV and CDR2 YYDKDF (reference sequence). CDR3 length: 15 amino acids. CDR3 residues: CATSSAGTGQETQYF. The CDR3 nucleotides read TGTGCCACCAGCAGCGCCGGGACAGGGCAGGAGACCCAGTACTTC. Looking up the rest from reference TRBV15 and TRBJ2-5 gives the full variable domain: DAMVIQNPRYQVTQFGKPVTLSCSQTLNHNVMYWYQQKSSQAPKLLFHYYDKDFNNEADTPDNFQSRRPNTSFCFLDIRSPGLGDTAMYLCATSSAGTGQETQYFGPGTRLLVL.

The chain couples TRBV28 to TRBJ1-3; 7 nucleotides agree with TRBD1. The V segment lost 5 bases and the J segment 0 bases; nucleotides outside the gene matches: 4. CDR1 is MDHEN, CDR2 SYDVKM, per germline. CDR3 size: 15 residues. DNA for the CDR3: TGTGCCAGCAGTGGGACAGCTCTCTCTGGAAACACCATATATTTT. This gives the protein CASSGTALSGNTIYF.

V and J are TRBV6-1 and TRBJ1-2; 7 positions agree with TRBD1. Germline trimming cut 6 bases from V and 0 bases from J; bases unmatched to any gene: 7. The CDR3 runs 15 residues. Germline loops: CDR1 MNHNS, CDR2 SASEGT. This CDR3 is CASSRDRLTNYGYTF. CDR3 bases: TGTGCCAGCAGCCGGGACAGACTTACTAACTATGGCTACACCTTC.

The chain is built from TRBV28 and TRBJ2-7; 11 bases are shared with TRBD2. Germline CDR1 reads MDHEN; CDR2 reads SYDVKM. J lost 5 bases, V lost 5 bases, and 5 bases had no gene match. This CDR3 is built from 14 residues. CDR3 sequence (DNA): TGTGCCAGCAGTCAACTAGCGGGAGTCCACGAGCAGTACTTC. It translates to CASSQLAGVHEQYF. Based on the CDR3 plus reference TRBV28 and TRBJ2-7, the full variable domain is DVKVTQSSRYLVKRTGEKVFLECVQDMDHENMFWYRQDPGLGLRLIYFSYDVKMKEKGDIPEGYSVSREKKERFSLILESASTNQTSMYLCASSQLAGVHEQYFGPGTRLTVT.

The J gene is TRBJ2-1, the V gene TRBV27; D perhaps matches TRBD2 (5 bases). Per the germline V gene, CDR1 is MNHEY and CDR2 is SMNVEV (reference sequence). The V gene lost 6 bases and the J gene lost 3 bases, with 15 bases spanning the gap. This CDR3 spans 15 amino acids. CDR3 DNA: TGTGCCAGCAGAGCCCTGAGCGGTTACTACAATGAGCAGTTCTTC. It codes for CASRALSGYYNEQFF.

The rearrangement joins TRBV19 to TRBJ2-1; D uncertain. The length of the CDR3 is 13 residues. V lost 5 bases and J 4 bases, leaving 9 bases between the germline ends. Germline V gene data show CDR1 as LNHDA and CDR2 as SQIVND (reference sequence). For the CDR3, the DNA is TGTGCCAGTAGTTTGGAGAGATACAATGAGCAGTTCTTC. It specifies CASSLERYNEQFF.

The chain links TRBV6-5 to TRBJ1-2; TRBD1 agrees at 7 bases. From germline, CDR1 is MNHEY and CDR2 SVGAGI. The J segment lost 4 bases and the V segment lost 0 bases, leaving 2 bases of the junction unmatched. The CDR3 sequence is 14 residues long. The DNA for the CDR3 is TGTGCCAGCAGTTACTCGAGGGGGCCCTATGGCTACACCTTC. Translation gives CASSYSRGPYGYTF.

This chain connects TRBV9 to TRBJ2-7; TRBD2 agrees at 12 bases. The germline CDR1 and CDR2 sequences are SGDLS and YYNGEE. The CDR3 runs 16 residues. The junction had 7 bases not matched to a gene; V was cut back by 4 bases and J by 2 bases. The CDR3: CASSPQPSGGAYEQYF. The CDR3 DNA follows: TGTGCCAGCAGCCCCCAGCCTAGCGGGGGGGCCTACGAGCAGTACTTC.

A remark on this clone: Germline and junction disagree at one end, which may indicate a read error. The chain carries TRBV7-9 and TRBJ2-5; either TRBD1 or TRBD2 may supply D (6 bases each). CDR1 is SEHNR and CDR2 is FQNEAQ in the germline V gene (reference sequence). The CDR3 has 14 amino acids. CDR3 residues: CSSSLGGPQETQYF. CDR3 in DNA: TGTTCCAGCAGCTTAGGGGGGCCCCAAGAGACCCAGTACTTC.

The V call is TRBV21-1, the J call TRBJ2-1; the DNA was not compared with TRBD2, the D call given in the table. TRBV21-1 is noted as a pseudogene. The CDR3 contains 16 residues. The CDR3, as DNA: TGTGCCAGCAGCCCCCGGACTATAGAGGTCTACAATGAGCAGTTCTTC. Its translation is CASSPRTIEVYNEQFF.

The chain uses TRBV6-1 and TRBJ2-7; TRBD1 is a possible D gene (7 bases). V shed 11 bases and J shed 0 bases, with 14 bases lying between them. This CDR3 has 13 amino acids. Germline V gives CDR1 MNHNS, CDR2 SASEGT. The CDR3 sequence: CAGGTALSYEQYF. The DNA of the CDR3 is TGTGCCGGGGGGACAGCCCTCTCCTACGAGCAGTACTTC.